A selection of T cell receptor beta chains follows, all from one sample in a study of Ad26.COV2.S vaccination and SARS-CoV-2 variants. Clones were read by immunoSEQ multiplex PCR, and TCRdb kept only the in-frame ones, dropping some. The table lists roughly 420,000 clones, roughly 89% of them singletons. This sample comprised peripheral blood, obtained in a trial of Ad26.COV2.S vaccine versus placebo. The receptors were sampled from a person aged 18-60 years who received the Ad26.COV2.S COVID-19 vaccine or a placebo. Both conserved end residues are part of each CDR3.

>TRBV19
CASSTVRGYGYTF
>TRBV4-2
CASSQRVGTVQTQYF
>TRBV5-8
CASSPRTGDPHTF
>TRBV6-1
CASSYGRNYNSPLHF
>TRBV24-1
CATSDFLGQGAGELFF
>TRBV9
CASSAGQGDNQPQHF
>TRBV4-1
CASSQVDLGLAGVNEQFF
>TRBV5-1
CASSLEGILNTEAFF
>TRBV5-1
CASSPQGARLETQYF
>TRBV2
CASSVLGGGGYTF
>TRBV7-9
CASSRGTLSSGNTIYF
>TRBV7-2
CASSPSLERGEQFF
>TRBV19
CASSQGPYGYTF
>TRBV4-3
CASSSQGNIGNTIYF
>TRBV28
CASRAGGYLSGNTIYF
>TRBV5-5
CASRSSWGENTIYF
>TRBV6-5
CASSYSGGEGQPQHF
>TRBV5-5
CASSPIAENTEAFF
>TRBV5-1
CASSLRTGNEQFF
>TRBV4-2
CASSPLDSGEDNEQFF
>TRBV5-5
CASSLGQARYEQYF
>TRBV7-9
CASSFGTSGRPHQETQYF
>TRBV6-5
CASSLPGTAIQFF
>TRBV18
CASSTTMAGRPYNSPLHF
>TRBV6-5
CASYEGLKAFF
>TRBV15
CATSQDKGSPLHF
>TRBV7-2
CASSFNRGEKLFF
>TRBV5-4
CASTEAGGQETQYF
>TRBV2
CASSPGQSNSPLHF
>TRBV4-2
CASSHGGREKLFF
>TRBV30
CAWSLSPNYNEQFF
>TRBV4-2
CASSQVAGEGWTEAFF
>TRBV2
CASSEIQQGGNEQFF
>TRBV28
CASSRGRENEQYF
>TRBV5-1
CASSLGGTTGELFF
>TRBV5-6
CASTLGLMNTEAFF
>TRBV7-9
CASRPGSSGNTIYF
>TRBV7-9
CASSFTDTQYF
>TRBV18
CASSPLSGLTYEQYF
>TRBV6-5
CASSYLRGKYYGYTF
>TRBV18
CASSLDRNAYEQYF
>TRBV5-1
CASSLAPDASYEQYF
>TRBV4-3
CASSQQGGAPEAFF
>TRBV7-3
CASSLGQDYGYTF